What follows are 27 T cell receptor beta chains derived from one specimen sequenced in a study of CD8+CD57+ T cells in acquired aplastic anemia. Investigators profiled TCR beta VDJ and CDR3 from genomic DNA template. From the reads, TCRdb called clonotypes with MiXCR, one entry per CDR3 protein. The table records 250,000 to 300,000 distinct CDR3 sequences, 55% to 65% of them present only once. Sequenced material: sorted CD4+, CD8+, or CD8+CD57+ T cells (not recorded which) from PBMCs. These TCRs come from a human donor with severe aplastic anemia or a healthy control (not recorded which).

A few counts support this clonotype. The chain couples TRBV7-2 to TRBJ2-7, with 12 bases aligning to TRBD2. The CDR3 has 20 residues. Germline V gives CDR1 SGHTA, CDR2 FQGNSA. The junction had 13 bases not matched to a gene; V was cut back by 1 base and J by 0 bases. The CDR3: CASSLGRRLAGEGGSYEQYF. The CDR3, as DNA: TGTGCCAGCAGCTTAGGTCGTCGACTAGCGGGGGAAGGGGGCTCCTACGAGCAGTACTTC.

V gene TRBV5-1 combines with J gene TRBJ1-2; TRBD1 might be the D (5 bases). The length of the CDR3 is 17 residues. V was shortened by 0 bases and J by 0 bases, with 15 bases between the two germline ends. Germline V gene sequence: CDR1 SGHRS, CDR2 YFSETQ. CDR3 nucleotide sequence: TGCGCCAGCAGCTTGGGACAGCACACTGAAGCTAACTATGGCTACACCTTC. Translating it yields CASSLGQHTEANYGYTF.

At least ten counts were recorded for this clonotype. The CDR3 DNA sequence: TGTGCCAGCAGTTACCCCAGCTCCTACAATGAGCAGTTCTTC. It is translated as CASSYPSSYNEQFF. The chain links TRBV6-6 to TRBJ2-1; D unresolved. The V end lost 2 bases, the J end lost 0 bases, and 5 bases lay between the germline ends. This CDR3 spans 14 amino acids. Germline-derived CDR1 and CDR2 are MNHNY and SVGAGI (reference sequence).

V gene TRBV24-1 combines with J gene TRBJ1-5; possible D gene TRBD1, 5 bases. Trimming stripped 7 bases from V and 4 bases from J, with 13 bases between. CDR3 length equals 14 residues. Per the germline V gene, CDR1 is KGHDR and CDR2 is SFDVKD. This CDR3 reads CATRQHDRNQPQHF. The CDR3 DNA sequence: TGTGCCACCAGGCAGCACGACAGAAATCAGCCCCAGCATTTT.

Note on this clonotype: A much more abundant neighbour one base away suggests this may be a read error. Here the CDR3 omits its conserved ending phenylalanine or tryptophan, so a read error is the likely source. CDR3 DNA: TGTGCCAGCAGCGCAGGGACAGGGGGAGAGACCCAGTACTCC. Protein sequence: CASSAGTGGETQYS. The chain joins TRBV9 to TRBJ2-5; 11 nucleotides agree with TRBD1. Per germline, CDR1 SGDLS and CDR2 YYNGEE. The CDR3 extends over 14 amino acids. Trimming removed 3 bases from V and 4 bases from J; junction bases left unmatched: 2.

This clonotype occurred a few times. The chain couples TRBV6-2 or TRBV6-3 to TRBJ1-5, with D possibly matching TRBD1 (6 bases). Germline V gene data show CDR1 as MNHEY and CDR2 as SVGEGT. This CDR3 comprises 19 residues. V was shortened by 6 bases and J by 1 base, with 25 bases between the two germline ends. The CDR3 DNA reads TGTGCCAGCAGAGGGGGTGGGGGAAGTTCGATTGGAAGCAATCAGCCCCAGCATTTT. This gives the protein CASRGGGGSSIGSNQPQHF.

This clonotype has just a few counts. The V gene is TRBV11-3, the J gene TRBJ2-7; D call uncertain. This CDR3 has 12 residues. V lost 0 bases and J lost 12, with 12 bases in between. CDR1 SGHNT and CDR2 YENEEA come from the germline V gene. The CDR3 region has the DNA TGTGCCAGCAGCTTAGATTTGGCAACTGCGTACTTC. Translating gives CASSLDLATAYF.

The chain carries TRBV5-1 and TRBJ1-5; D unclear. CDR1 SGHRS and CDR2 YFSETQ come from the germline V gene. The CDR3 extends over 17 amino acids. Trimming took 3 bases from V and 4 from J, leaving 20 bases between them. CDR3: CASSSPMLLQPNQPQHF. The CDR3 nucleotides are TGCGCCAGCAGCTCCCCCATGTTGCTACAGCCAAATCAGCCCCAGCATTTT.

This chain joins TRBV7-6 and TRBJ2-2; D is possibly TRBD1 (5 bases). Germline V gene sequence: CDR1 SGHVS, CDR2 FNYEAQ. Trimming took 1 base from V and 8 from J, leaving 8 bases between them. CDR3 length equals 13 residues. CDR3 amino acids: CASSLGTLGELFF. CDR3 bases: TGTGCCAGCAGCTTAGGGACATTAGGGGAGCTGTTTTTT.

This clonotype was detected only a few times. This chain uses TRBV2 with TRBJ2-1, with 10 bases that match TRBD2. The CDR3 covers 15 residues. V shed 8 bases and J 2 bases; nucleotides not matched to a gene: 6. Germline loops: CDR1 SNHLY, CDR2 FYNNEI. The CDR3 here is CASYKGLAAYNEQFF. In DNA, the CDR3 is TGTGCCAGCTATAAAGGACTAGCGGCCTACAATGAGCAGTTCTTC.

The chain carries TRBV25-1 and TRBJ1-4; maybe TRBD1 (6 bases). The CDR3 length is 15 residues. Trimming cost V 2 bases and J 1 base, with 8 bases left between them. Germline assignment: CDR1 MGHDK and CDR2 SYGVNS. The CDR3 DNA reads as TGTGCCAGCAGTGAACGGACAGTAACTAATGAAAAACTGTTTTTT. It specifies CASSERTVTNEKLFF.

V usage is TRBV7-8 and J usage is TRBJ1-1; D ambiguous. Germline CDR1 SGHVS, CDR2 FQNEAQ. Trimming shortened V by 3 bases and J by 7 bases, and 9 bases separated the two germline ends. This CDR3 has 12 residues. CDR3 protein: CASSFGNGEAFF. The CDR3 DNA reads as TGTGCCAGCAGCTTCGGTAACGGTGAAGCTTTCTTT. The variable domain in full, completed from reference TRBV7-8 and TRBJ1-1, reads GAGVSQSPRYKVAKRGQDVALRCDPISGHVSLFWYQQALGQGPEFLTYFQNEAQLDKSGLPSDRFFAERPEGSVSTLKIQRTQQEDSAVYLCASSFGNGEAFFGQGTRLTVV.

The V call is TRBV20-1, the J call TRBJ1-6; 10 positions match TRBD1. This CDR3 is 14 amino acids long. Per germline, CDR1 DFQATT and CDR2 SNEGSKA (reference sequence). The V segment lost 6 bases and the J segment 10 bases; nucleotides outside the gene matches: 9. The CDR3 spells CSAFGGTGVSPLHF. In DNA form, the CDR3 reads TGCAGTGCCTTTGGGGGGACAGGGGTCTCACCCCTCCACTTT.

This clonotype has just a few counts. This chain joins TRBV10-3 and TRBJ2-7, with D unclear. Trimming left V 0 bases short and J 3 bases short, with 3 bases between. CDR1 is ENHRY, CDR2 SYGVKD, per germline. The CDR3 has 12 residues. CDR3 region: CAISESRYEQYF. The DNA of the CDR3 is TGTGCCATCAGTGAGTCCCGCTACGAGCAGTACTTC.

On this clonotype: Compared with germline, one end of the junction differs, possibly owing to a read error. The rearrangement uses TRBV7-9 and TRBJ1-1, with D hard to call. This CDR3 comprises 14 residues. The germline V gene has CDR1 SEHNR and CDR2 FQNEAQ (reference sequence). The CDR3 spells CASSQQEGNTEAFF. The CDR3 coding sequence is TGCGCCAGCAGCCAGCAGGAGGGGAACACTGAAGCTTTCTTT.

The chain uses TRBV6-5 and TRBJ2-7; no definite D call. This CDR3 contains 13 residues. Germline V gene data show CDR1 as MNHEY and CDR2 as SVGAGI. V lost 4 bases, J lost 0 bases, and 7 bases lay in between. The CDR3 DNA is TGTGCCAGCAGTTTTTGGAGCTCCTACGAGCAGTACTTC. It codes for CASSFWSSYEQYF.

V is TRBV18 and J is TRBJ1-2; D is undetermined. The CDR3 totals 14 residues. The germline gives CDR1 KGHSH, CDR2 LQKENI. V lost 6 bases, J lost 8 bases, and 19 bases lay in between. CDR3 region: CASSPSGRQTGYTF. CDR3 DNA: TGTGCCAGCTCCCCCTCGGGGAGGCAGACGGGCTACACCTTC.

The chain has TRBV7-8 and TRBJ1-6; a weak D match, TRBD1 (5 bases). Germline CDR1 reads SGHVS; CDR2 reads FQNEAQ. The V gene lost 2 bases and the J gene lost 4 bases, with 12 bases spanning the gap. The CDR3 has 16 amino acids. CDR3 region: CASSLIDSAYNSPLHF. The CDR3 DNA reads TGTGCCAGCAGCTTAATAGACAGCGCTTATAATTCACCCCTCCACTTT.

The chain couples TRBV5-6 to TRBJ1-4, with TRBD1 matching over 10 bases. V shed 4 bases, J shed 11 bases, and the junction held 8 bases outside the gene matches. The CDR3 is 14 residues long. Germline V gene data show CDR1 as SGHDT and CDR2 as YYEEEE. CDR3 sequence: CASSVGTGVEKLFF. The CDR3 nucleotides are TGTGCCAGCAGCGTCGGGACAGGGGTAGAGAAACTGTTTTTT.

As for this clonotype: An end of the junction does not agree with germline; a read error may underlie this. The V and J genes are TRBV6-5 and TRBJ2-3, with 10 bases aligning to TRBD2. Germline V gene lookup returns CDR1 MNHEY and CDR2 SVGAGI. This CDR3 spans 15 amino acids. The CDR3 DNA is TGTGCCAGCAGTCCCGGAGGACTAGCGGCAGATATGCAGTATTTT. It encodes CASSPGGLAADMQYF.

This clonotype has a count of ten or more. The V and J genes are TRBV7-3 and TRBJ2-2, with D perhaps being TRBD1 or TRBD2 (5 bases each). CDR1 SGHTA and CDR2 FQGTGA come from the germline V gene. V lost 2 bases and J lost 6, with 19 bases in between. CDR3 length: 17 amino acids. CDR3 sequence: CASSLRPLVGVAGELFF. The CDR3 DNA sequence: TGTGCCAGCAGCTTACGTCCCCTAGTGGGGGTAGCCGGGGAGCTGTTTTTT.

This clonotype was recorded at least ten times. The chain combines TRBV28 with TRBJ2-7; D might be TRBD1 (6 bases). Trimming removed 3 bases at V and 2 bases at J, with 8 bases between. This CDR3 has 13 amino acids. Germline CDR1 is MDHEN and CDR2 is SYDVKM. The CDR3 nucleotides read TGTGCCAGCAGTTTTGACAGGACCTACGAGCAGTACTTC. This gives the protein CASSFDRTYEQYF.

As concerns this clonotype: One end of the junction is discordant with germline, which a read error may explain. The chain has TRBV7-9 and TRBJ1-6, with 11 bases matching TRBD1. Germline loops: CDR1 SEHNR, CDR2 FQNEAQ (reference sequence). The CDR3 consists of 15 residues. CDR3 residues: CASSPGTGGSSPLHF. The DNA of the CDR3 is TGCGCCAGCAGCCCCGGGACAGGGGGTAGTTCACCCCTCCACTTT.

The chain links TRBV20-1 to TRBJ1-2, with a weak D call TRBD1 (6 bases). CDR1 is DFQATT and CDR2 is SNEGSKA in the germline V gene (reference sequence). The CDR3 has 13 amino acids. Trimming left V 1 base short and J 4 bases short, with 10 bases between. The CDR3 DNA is TGCAGTGCTAGAGCTGCGGACAGCTATGGCTACACCTTC. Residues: CSARAADSYGYTF.

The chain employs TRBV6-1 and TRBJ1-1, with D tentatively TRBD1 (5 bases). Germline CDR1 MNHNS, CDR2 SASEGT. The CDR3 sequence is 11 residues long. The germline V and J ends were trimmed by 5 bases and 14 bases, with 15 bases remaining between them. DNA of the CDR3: TGTGCCAGCAGTTTCGGGGCCTCGGCCTTCTTT. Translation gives CASSFGASAFF.

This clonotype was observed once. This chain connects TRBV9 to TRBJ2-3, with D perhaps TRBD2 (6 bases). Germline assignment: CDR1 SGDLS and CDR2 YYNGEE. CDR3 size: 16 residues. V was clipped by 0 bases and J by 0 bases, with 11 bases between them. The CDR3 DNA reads TGTGCCAGCAGCGTAGGGGGCGGGGCTAGCACAGATACGCAGTATTTT. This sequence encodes CASSVGGGASTDTQYF.

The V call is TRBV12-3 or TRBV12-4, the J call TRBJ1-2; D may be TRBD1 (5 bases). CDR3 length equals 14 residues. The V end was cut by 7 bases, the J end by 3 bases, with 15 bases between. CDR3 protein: CASKSLGEDYGYTF. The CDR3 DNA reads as TGTGCCAGCAAGTCTCTGGGGGAGGACTATGGCTACACCTTC.